What follows are 6 T cell receptor beta chains derived from one specimen sequenced in a study of blood T cell repertoires in COVID-19. TCRdb's table, derived via immunoSEQ multiplex PCR, lists solely in-frame clones and lacks some. The data hold some 290,000 clones, with roughly 80% observed a single time. Sequenced sample: peripheral blood. The source is a man in his fifties or sixties who had recovered from COVID-19.

A word on this clone: Because the CDR3's place on the DNA is in doubt, the DNA is left out and the CDR3 is given as listed by TCRdb. The chain couples TRBV30 to TRBJ1-2. Looked up from germline, CDR1 is GTSNPN and CDR2 is SVGIG (reference sequence). The CDR3 contains 8 residues when both ends are counted. The CDR3 sequence is CAWGRGIF.

This chain connects TRBV4-1 to TRBJ1-4; D uncertain. V was trimmed by 3 bases and J by 7 bases, leaving 12 bases between them. CDR3 size: 14 residues. The germline V gene encodes CDR1 MGHRA and CDR2 YSYEKL. The CDR3 DNA reads TGCGCCAGCAGCCAGGGAGATGAATTTGAAAAACTGTTTTTT. Protein sequence: CASSQGDEFEKLFF.

V and J are TRBV11-2 and TRBJ1-1, with D hard to call. This CDR3 spans 16 amino acids. The germline CDR1 and CDR2 sequences are SGHAT and FQNNGV. Trimming shortened V by 5 bases and J by 1 base, and 17 bases separated the two germline ends. CDR3 residues: CASSQRMAVGNTEAFF. As DNA, the CDR3 is TGTGCCAGCAGCCAGCGAATGGCTGTAGGGAACACTGAAGCTTTCTTT. Looking up the rest from reference TRBV11-2 and TRBJ1-1 gives the full variable domain: EAGVAQSPRYKIIEKRQSVAFWCNPISGHATLYWYQQILGQGPKLLIQFQNNGVVDDSQLPKDRFSAERLKGVDSTLKIQPAKLEDSAVYLCASSQRMAVGNTEAFFGQGTRLTVV.

The J gene is TRBJ1-2, the V gene TRBV5-4, with D possibly matching TRBD1 (5 bases). The CDR3 is 15 amino acids. Germline V gene data show CDR1 as SGHNT and CDR2 as YYREEE (reference sequence). The V and J ends lost 0 bases and 2 bases respectively, with 11 bases between them. CDR3: CASSLAGGGNYGYTF. As DNA, the CDR3 is TGTGCCAGCAGCTTGGCCGGGGGAGGAAACTATGGCTACACCTTC.

The chain carries TRBV6-2 or TRBV6-3 and TRBJ1-6; D call uncertain. Germline CDR1 and CDR2: MNHEY and SVGEGT. The length of the CDR3 is 12 residues. V was cut by 4 bases and J by 7 bases, with 5 bases left in between. For the CDR3, the DNA is TGTGCCAGCAGTTTACAGAATTCACCCCTCCACTTT. Translated: CASSLQNSPLHF.

This clone was observed once. The genes are TRBV12-3 or TRBV12-4 and TRBJ2-7, with 7 bases matching TRBD1. V was clipped by 5 bases and J by 9 bases; unmatched bases: 10. The CDR3 loop spans 13 amino acids. CDR3 DNA: TGTGCCAGCAGTCAAGACAGGGTTCTTCGGCAGTACTTC. Amino acids: CASSQDRVLRQYF.